The 9 T cell receptor beta chains given below trace back to one sample, sequenced in a study of blood T cell repertoires in COVID-19. Sequenced by immunoSEQ multiplex PCR; TCRdb stores in-frame clones only, minus some. The repertoire includes 140,000 or so clones, roughly 88% of them detected once, and approximately 1.8% sits in the top ten. The sequencing input was peripheral blood. Receptor source: a man in his 70s with acute or convalescent COVID-19.

The gene calls are TRBV5-6 and TRBJ2-4; a possible D gene is TRBD1 (8 bases). The CDR3 is 15 amino acids. The germline V and J ends were trimmed by 4 bases and 10 bases, with 21 bases remaining between them. The germline V gene has CDR1 SGHDT and CDR2 YYEEEE. Written as DNA, the CDR3 is TGTGCCAGCAGCCTTTTTGGAGGACAGGGACTAATTCAGTACTTC. Its translation: CASSLFGGQGLIQYF. Full variable domain (missing parts from reference TRBV5-6 and TRBJ2-4): DAGVTQSPTHLIKTRGQQVTLRCSPKSGHDTVSWYQQALGQGPQFIFQYYEEEERQRGNFPDRFSGHQFPNYSSELNVNALLLGDSALYLCASSLFGGQGLIQYFGAGTRLSVL.

This chain connects TRBV5-1 to TRBJ2-1; no clear D. CDR3 size: 15 residues. In germline, CDR1 is SGHRS, CDR2 YFSETQ. V lost 0 bases and J 5 bases, leaving 12 bases between the germline ends. The CDR3 DNA reads TGCGCCAGCAGCTTGGCCCTCAGTACCAACAATGAGCAGTTCTTC. It encodes CASSLALSTNNEQFF.

V is TRBV3-1 (or the pseudogene TRBV3-2) and J is TRBJ2-7; D call uncertain. Trimming pared 2 bases from V and 6 bases from J, leaving 11 bases between. Germline V CDR1 and CDR2: LGHDT, YNNKEL (reference sequence). This CDR3 contains 13 residues. The CDR3 DNA reads as TGTGCCAGCAGCCAATGGATGATAGCCGAGCAGTACTTC. Translated: CASSQWMIAEQYF.

The chain combines TRBV18 with TRBJ1-1, with 8 bases fitting TRBD1. V shed 6 bases and J 4 bases; nucleotides not matched to a gene: 7. CDR3 length: 14 residues. Germline V gene sequence: CDR1 KGHSH, CDR2 LQKENI. CDR3 amino acids: CASSPDRGTTEAFF. CDR3 nucleotide sequence: TGTGCCAGCTCCCCCGACAGGGGTACCACTGAAGCTTTCTTT.

J is TRBJ1-4 and V is TRBV19, with D tentatively TRBD1 (5 bases). V lost 3 bases to trimming and J lost 2 bases, with 10 bases between them. In germline, CDR1 is LNHDA, CDR2 SQIVND (reference sequence). The CDR3 has 15 residues. The DNA of the CDR3 is TGTGCCAGTAGTATCTGGGCAGGGACTAATGAAAAACTGTTTTTT. Translating it yields CASSIWAGTNEKLFF.

This chain joins TRBV10-2 and TRBJ2-3; TRBD1 is a possible D gene (6 bases). CDR1 is WSHSY, CDR2 SAAADI, per germline. The CDR3 spans 15 residues. The V gene lost 6 bases and the J gene lost 3 bases, with 16 bases spanning the gap. The CDR3 loop is CASRENWGTTDTQYF. The DNA of the CDR3 is TGCGCCAGCAGGGAAAATTGGGGGACAACAGATACGCAGTATTTT.

This chain connects TRBV5-1 to TRBJ2-3, with TRBD2 matching 13 bases. CDR1 is SGHRS, CDR2 YFSETQ, per germline. The CDR3 totals 19 residues. Trimming took 0 bases from V and 3 from J; bases not matched to a gene: 10. CDR3 coding DNA: TGCGCCAGCAGCTTGGCTCTTTTGGGACTAGCGGGGCAGACAGATACGCAGTATTTT. Translating gives CASSLALLGLAGQTDTQYF.

The J gene is TRBJ2-1, the V gene TRBV5-1, with TRBD2 matching over 9 bases. The CDR3 spans 18 residues. CDR1 and CDR2 from the germline V gene are SGHRS and YFSETQ. With 1 base clipped from V and 4 bases from J, the junction kept 12 bases outside the gene matches. DNA for the CDR3: TGCGCCAGCAGCTTGATGTCCCAGGTTAGCGGGGGATACAATGAGCAGTTCTTC. It yields the protein CASSLMSQVSGGYNEQFF.

The chain employs TRBV5-1 and TRBJ1-6; the D is unclear. Looked up from germline, CDR1 is SGHRS and CDR2 is YFSETQ. The CDR3 is 15 residues long. Trimming left V 4 bases short and J 7 bases short, with 15 bases between. This CDR3 reads CASSLFGVDNSPLHF. DNA of the CDR3: TGCGCCAGCAGCCTGTTCGGGGTGGACAATTCACCCCTCCACTTT. The variable domain in full, completed from reference TRBV5-1 and TRBJ1-6, reads KAGVTQTPRYLIKTRGQQVTLSCSPISGHRSVSWYQQTPGQGLQFLFEYFSETQRNKGNFPGRFSGRQFSNSRSEMNVSTLELGDSALYLCASSLFGVDNSPLHFGNGTRLTVT.